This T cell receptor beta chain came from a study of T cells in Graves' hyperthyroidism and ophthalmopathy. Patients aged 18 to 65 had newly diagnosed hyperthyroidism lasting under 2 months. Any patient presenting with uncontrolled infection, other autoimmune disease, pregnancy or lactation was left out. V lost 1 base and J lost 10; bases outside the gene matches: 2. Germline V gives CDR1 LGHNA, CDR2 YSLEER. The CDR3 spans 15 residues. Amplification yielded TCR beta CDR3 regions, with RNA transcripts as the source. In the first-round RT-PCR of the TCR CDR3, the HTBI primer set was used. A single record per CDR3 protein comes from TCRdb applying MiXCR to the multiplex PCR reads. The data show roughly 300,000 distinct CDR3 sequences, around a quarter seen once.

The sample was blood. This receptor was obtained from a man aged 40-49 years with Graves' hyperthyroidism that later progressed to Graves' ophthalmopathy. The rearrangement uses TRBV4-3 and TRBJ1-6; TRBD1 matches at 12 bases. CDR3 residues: CASSQGGTGGSPLHF. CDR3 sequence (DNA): TGCGCCAGCAGCCAAGGGGGGACAGGGGGCTCACCCCTCCACTTT.